This T cell receptor beta chain was obtained from a study of blood T cells in healthy people across ages. A second about 6 to 11 cycle PCR used barcoded and J-beta primers. A single record per CDR3 protein comes from TCRdb applying MiXCR to the 5' RACE reads. The table shows about a million distinct CDR3 sequences, with 45% to 50% occurring only once. With regard to this clonotype: No antigen is known for it.

The CDR3 spans 15 residues. V lost 4 bases, J lost 3 bases, and 6 bases stayed unmatched. Per germline, CDR1 LGHDT and CDR2 YNNKEL (reference sequence). Study results and limitations: Naive T cell percentage showed a strong correlation with TCR beta diversity.

Sample: blood. The genes are TRBV3-1 and TRBJ2-1, with 7 bases aligning to TRBD1. The clonotype was recovered from a man aged 30 to 39 in good health. CDR3 in DNA: TGTGCCAGCAGCCCAGCTGACAGGGACTACAATGAGCAGTTCTTC. This encodes CASSPADRDYNEQFF.